The next 16 T cell receptor beta chains were all read from a single sample in a study of blood T cells in healthy people across ages. PCR was performed a second time for about 7 to 11 cycles using a sample-barcoded 5' primer and a J-beta primer mix. TCRdb passed the 5' RACE reads through MiXCR, listing each CDR3 protein once. The sample shows about 570,000 distinct CDR3 sequences, 27% of them seen only once. Sequencing used blood. The receptors come from a woman in her 70s in good health.

This chain joins TRBV15 and TRBJ2-1; 9 bases are shared with TRBD2. The germline V gene encodes CDR1 LNHNV and CDR2 YYDKDF (reference sequence). The V segment lost 1 base and the J segment 12 bases; nucleotides outside the gene matches: 13. This CDR3 is 16 amino acids long. The CDR3 loop is CATSRGGGGAHSRQFF. In DNA form, the CDR3 reads TGTGCCACCAGCAGAGGAGGCGGGGGGGCCCATAGTCGGCAGTTCTTC.

The chain links TRBV6-5 to TRBJ2-3; perhaps TRBD2 as D (5 bases). The germline V and J ends were trimmed by 6 bases and 3 bases, with 13 bases remaining between them. The CDR3 is 14 amino acids. CDR1 and CDR2 (germline): MNHEY, SVGAGI. The CDR3 here is CASRGRLATDTQYF. The CDR3 coding sequence is TGTGCCAGCAGGGGCCGCCTAGCAACAGATACGCAGTATTTT.

This clonotype was seen a single time. The chain uses TRBV3-1 and TRBJ2-5, with D perhaps matching TRBD1 (6 bases). Trimming pared 2 bases from V and 8 bases from J, leaving 15 bases between. The CDR3 consists of 14 residues. CDR1 and CDR2 (germline): LGHDT, YNNKEL (reference sequence). Here the CDR3 reads CASSQPGQFSTQYF. The CDR3 nucleotides are TGTGCCAGCAGCCAACCCGGACAGTTCTCAACCCAGTACTTC.

The chain is built from TRBV19 and TRBJ1-4, with 12 positions matching TRBD1. V shed 7 bases and J 8 bases; nucleotides not matched to a gene: 8. CDR3 length: 15 amino acids. From germline, CDR1 is LNHDA and CDR2 SQIVND (reference sequence). In DNA, the CDR3 is TGTGCCAGTACGGGACAGGGGGCTGCTCGAGAAAAACTGTTTTTT. Translation: CASTGQGAAREKLFF.

The CDR3 loop reads CASSAYSGQTETQYF. For the CDR3, the DNA is TGTGCCAGCAGCGCTTACTCAGGACAGACCGAGACCCAGTACTTC. The chain uses TRBV9 and TRBJ2-5; the D gene is possibly TRBD1 (6 bases). Germline CDR1 is SGDLS and CDR2 is YYNGEE. V was clipped by 3 bases and J by 5 bases, with 17 bases between them. This CDR3 has 15 amino acids.

This chain joins TRBV6-2 or TRBV6-3 and TRBJ2-7, with D possibly being TRBD1 (6 bases). V lost 7 bases and J 2 bases, leaving 15 bases between the germline ends. CDR1 and CDR2 (germline): MNHEY, SVGEGT. There are 14 residues in the CDR3. CDR3 DNA: TGTGCCAGCAACCGGAACAGGGCTCCCTACGAGCAGTACTTC. Encoded protein: CASNRNRAPYEQYF.

This clonotype was counted a few times. The V and J genes are TRBV29-1 and TRBJ2-1; 10 bases align to TRBD1. V lost 6 bases to trimming and J lost 0 bases; unmatched junction nucleotides: 14. The CDR3 sequence is 18 residues long. Per the germline V gene, CDR1 is SQVTM and CDR2 is ANQGSEA. The CDR3 region is CSVLGQGVGVVSYNEQFF. The CDR3 DNA follows: TGCAGCGTACTAGGACAGGGGGTGGGTGTAGTCTCCTACAATGAGCAGTTCTTC.

For this clonotype: A junction boundary mismatches the germline segment, possibly from a read error. The V gene is TRBV20-1, the J gene TRBJ2-1; 11 bases are shared with TRBD1. Germline loops: CDR1 DFQATT, CDR2 SNEGSKA (reference sequence). The CDR3 covers 14 residues. The CDR3 loop is CSATQGQGVNEQFF. CDR3 nucleotide sequence: TGCAGTGCTACCCAGGGACAGGGGGTAAATGAGCAGTTTTTC.

This clonotype has only one observation. V is TRBV7-2 and J is TRBJ2-1, with 8 bases identical to TRBD2. With 1 base clipped from V and 4 bases from J, the junction kept 6 bases outside the gene matches. CDR1 and CDR2 (germline): SGHTA, FQGNSA. The CDR3 contains 16 residues. CDR3 residues: CASSLVSGGIYNEQFF. The CDR3 DNA reads TGTGCCAGCAGCTTAGTGAGCGGGGGAATTTACAATGAGCAGTTCTTC.

The rearrangement uses TRBV7-8 and TRBJ2-2; 9 bases fit TRBD2. Trimming took 5 bases from V and 5 from J; bases not matched to a gene: 15. Germline V gene lookup returns CDR1 SGHVS and CDR2 FQNEAQ. CDR3 size: 18 residues. In DNA, the CDR3 is TGTGCCAGCAGCAACACGTGGGCTAGCGGGATCGGGACCGGGGAGCTGTTTTTT. Its protein product is CASSNTWASGIGTGELFF. Looking up the rest from reference TRBV7-8 and TRBJ2-2 gives the full variable domain: GAGVSQSPRYKVAKRGQDVALRCDPISGHVSLFWYQQALGQGPEFLTYFQNEAQLDKSGLPSDRFFAERPEGSVSTLKIQRTQQEDSAVYLCASSNTWASGIGTGELFFGEGSRLTVL.

The V call is TRBV20-1, the J call TRBJ2-3; perhaps TRBD1 as D (5 bases). The germline CDR1 and CDR2 sequences are DFQATT and SNEGSKA (reference sequence). The CDR3 is 14 residues long. The V end was cut by 5 bases, the J end by 8 bases, with 20 bases between. In DNA form, the CDR3 reads TGCAGTGCTGACCGACAGTCCTTTATCGGTACGCAGTATTTT. This encodes CSADRQSFIGTQYF.

The chain couples TRBV6-5 to TRBJ2-3; possibly TRBD2 for D (6 bases). V was cut by 0 bases and J by 6 bases, with 16 bases left in between. Germline V gives CDR1 MNHEY, CDR2 SVGAGI. The CDR3 has 16 amino acids. CDR3 amino acids: CASSYSIARAGDTQYF. CDR3 DNA: TGTGCCAGCAGTTACTCGATTGCCAGGGCGGGGGATACGCAGTATTTT.

The gene calls are TRBV7-2 and TRBJ1-2; 7 bases are shared with TRBD1. The CDR3 loop spans 15 amino acids. V shed 2 bases, J shed 8 bases, and the junction held 11 bases outside the gene matches. Germline CDR1 is SGHTA and CDR2 is FQGNSA. CDR3: CASSLRDREVYGYTF. The CDR3 coding sequence is TGTGCCAGCAGCTTAAGAGACAGGGAAGTGTACGGCTACACCTTC.

The chain uses TRBV3-1 and TRBJ2-7; no reliable D call. CDR3 size: 15 residues. The V gene lost 0 bases and the J gene lost 3 bases, with 12 bases spanning the gap. In germline, CDR1 is LGHDT, CDR2 YNNKEL (reference sequence). CDR3 region: CASSQDRAGYYEQYF. CDR3 DNA sequence: TGTGCCAGCAGCCAAGATCGCGCTGGGTACTACGAGCAGTACTTC.

The V call is TRBV7-2, the J call TRBJ2-1, with 7 nucleotides matching TRBD1. The CDR3 consists of 14 residues. The germline CDR1 and CDR2 sequences are SGHTA and FQGNSA. The trim removed 7 bases at V and 4 bases at J, leaving 7 bases unmatched. CDR3 sequence: CASKTGTEYNEQFF. The CDR3 DNA sequence: TGTGCCAGCAAAACCGGGACAGAATACAATGAGCAGTTCTTC.

The chain links TRBV4-2 to TRBJ1-6; 7 bases map to TRBD1. V lost 4 bases, J lost 2 bases, and 2 bases stayed unmatched. Germline CDR1 and CDR2: LGHNA and YNFKEQ. There are 15 residues in the CDR3. For the CDR3, the DNA is TGTGCCAGCAGCCTCCAGGGGGCCTATAATTCACCCCTCCACTTT. This encodes CASSLQGAYNSPLHF.